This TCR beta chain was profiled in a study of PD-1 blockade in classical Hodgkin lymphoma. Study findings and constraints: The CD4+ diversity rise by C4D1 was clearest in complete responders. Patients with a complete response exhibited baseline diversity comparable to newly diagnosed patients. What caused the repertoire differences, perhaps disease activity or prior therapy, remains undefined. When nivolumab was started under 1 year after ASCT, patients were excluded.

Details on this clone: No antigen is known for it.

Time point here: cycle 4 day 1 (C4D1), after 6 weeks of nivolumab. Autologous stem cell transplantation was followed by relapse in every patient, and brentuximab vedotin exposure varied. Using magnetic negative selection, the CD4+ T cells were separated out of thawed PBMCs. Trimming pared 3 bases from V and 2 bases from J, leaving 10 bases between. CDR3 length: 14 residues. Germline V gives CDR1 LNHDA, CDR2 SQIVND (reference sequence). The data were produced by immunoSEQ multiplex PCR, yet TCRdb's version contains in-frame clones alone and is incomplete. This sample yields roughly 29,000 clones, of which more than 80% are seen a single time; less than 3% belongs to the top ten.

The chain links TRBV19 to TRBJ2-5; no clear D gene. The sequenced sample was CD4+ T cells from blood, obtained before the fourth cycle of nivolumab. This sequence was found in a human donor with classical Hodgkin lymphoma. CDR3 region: CASSIRLPQETQYF. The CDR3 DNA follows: TGTGCCAGTAGTATTCGCCTTCCTCAAGAGACCCAGTACTTC.